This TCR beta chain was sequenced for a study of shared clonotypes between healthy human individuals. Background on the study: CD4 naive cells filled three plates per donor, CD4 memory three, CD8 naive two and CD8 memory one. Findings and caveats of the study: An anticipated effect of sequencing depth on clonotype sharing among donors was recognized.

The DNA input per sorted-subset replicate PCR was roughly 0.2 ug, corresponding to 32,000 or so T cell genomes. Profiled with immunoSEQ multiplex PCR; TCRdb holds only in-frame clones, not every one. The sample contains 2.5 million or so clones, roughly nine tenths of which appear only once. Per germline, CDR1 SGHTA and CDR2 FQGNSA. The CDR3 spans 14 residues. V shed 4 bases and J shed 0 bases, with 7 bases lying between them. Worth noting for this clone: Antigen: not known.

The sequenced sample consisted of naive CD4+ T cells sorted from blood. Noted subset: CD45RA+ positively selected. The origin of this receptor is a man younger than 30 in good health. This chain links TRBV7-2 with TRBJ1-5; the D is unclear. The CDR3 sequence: CASSSLYSNQPQHF. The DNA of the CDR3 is TGTGCCAGCAGCTCCCTTTATAGCAATCAGCCCCAGCATTTT.